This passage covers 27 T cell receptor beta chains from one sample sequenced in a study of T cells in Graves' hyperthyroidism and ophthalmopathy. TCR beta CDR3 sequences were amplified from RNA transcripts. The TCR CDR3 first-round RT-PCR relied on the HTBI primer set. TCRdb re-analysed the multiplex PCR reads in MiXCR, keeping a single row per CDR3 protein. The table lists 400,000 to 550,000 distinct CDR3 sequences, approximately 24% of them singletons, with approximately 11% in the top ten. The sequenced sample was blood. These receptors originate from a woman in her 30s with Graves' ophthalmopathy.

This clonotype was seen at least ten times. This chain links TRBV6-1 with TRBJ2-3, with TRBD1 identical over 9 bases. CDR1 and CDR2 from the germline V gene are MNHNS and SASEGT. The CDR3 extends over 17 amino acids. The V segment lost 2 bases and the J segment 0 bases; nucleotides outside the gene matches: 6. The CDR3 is CASSEPPGQGSTDTQYF. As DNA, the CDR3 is TGTGCCAGCAGTGAACCACCCGGACAGGGGAGCACAGATACGCAGTATTTT.

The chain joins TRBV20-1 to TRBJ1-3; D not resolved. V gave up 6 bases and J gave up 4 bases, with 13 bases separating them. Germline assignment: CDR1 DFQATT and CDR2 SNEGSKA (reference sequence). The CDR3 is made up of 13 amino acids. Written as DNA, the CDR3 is TGCAGTGCCGCAGGCGCCGGAGGAAACACCATATATTTT. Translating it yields CSAAGAGGNTIYF.

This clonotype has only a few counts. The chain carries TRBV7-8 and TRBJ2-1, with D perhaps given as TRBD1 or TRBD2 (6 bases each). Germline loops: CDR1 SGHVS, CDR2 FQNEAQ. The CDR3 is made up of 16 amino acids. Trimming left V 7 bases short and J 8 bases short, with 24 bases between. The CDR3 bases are TGTGCCAGCAACCTGGGGGGACAAGGGGAATTCGATGAGCAGTTCTTC. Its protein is CASNLGGQGEFDEQFF.

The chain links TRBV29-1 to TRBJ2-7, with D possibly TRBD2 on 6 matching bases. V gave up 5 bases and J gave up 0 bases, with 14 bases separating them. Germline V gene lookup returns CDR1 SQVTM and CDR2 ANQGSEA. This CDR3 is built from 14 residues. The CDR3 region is CSVTGDGFSYEQYF. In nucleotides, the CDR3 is TGCAGCGTTACGGGGGATGGTTTCTCCTACGAGCAGTACTTC.

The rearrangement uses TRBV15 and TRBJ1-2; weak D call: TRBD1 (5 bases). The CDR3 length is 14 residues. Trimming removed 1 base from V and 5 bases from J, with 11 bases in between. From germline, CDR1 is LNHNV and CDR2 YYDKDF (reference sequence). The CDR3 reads CATSRAGTTYGYTF. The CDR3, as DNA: TGTGCCACCAGCAGAGCCGGGACGACGTATGGCTACACCTTC.

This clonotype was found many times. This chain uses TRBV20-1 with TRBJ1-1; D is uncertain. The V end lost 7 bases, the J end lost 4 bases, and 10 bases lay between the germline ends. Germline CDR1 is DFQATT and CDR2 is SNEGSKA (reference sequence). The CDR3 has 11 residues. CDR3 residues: CSVEGSTEAFF. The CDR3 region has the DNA TGCAGTGTAGAAGGAAGCACTGAAGCTTTCTTT.

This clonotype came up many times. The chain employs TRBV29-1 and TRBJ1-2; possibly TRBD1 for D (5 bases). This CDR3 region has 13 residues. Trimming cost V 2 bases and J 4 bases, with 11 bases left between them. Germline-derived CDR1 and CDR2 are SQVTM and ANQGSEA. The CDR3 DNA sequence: TGCAGCGTTGAAAAGGGGTCGGCCTATGGCTACACCTTC. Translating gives CSVEKGSAYGYTF. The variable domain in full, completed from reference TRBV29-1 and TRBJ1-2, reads SAVISQKPSRDICQRGTSLTIQCQVDSQVTMMFWYRQQPGQSLTLIATANQGSEATYESGFVIDKFPISRPNLTFSTLTVSNMSPEDSSIYLCSVEKGSAYGYTFGSGTRLTVV.

The CDR3 sequence: CASSPQEETQYF. The DNA for the CDR3 is TGTGCCAGCTCACCGCAGGAAGAGACCCAGTACTTC. This chain joins TRBV18 and TRBJ2-5; D gene ambiguous. V was shortened by 3 bases and J by 3 bases, with 5 bases between the two germline ends. Germline loops: CDR1 KGHSH, CDR2 LQKENI. The CDR3 has 12 amino acids.

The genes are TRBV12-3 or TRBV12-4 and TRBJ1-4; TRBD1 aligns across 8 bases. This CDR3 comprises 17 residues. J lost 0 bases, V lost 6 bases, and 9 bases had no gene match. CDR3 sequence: CASREQGGVATNEKLFF. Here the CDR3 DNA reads TGTGCCAGCAGAGAACAGGGGGGGGTCGCAACTAATGAAAAACTGTTTTTT.

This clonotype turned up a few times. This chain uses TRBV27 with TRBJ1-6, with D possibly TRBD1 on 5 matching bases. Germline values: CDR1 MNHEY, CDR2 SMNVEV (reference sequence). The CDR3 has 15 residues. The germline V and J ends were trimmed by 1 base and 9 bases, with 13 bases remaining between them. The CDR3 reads CASSLLPGTFSPLHF. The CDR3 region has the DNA TGTGCCAGCAGTTTATTACCCGGGACGTTTTCACCCCTCCACTTT.

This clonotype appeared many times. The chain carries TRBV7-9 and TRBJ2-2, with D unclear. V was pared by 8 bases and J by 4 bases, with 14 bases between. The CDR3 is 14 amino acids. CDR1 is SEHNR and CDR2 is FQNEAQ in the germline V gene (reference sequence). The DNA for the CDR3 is TGTGCCAGCGCGATGGTCCCGGGCACCGGGGAGCTGTTTTTT. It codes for CASAMVPGTGELFF.

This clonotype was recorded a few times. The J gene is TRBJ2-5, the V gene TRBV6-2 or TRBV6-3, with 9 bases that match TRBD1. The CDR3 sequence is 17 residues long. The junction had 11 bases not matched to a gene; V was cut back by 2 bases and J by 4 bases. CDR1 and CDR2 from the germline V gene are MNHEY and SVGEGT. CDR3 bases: TGTGCCAGCAGTTACCCCCTGGACAGGGGTGAGAGAGAGACCCAGTACTTC. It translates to CASSYPLDRGERETQYF.

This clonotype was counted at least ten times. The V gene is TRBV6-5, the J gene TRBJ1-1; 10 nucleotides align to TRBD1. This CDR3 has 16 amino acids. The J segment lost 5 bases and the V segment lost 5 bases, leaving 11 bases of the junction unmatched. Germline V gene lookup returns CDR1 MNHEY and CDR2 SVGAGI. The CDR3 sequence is CASSHTRDRGWTEAFF. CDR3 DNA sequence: TGTGCCAGCAGTCATACCCGGGACAGGGGTTGGACTGAAGCTTTCTTT.

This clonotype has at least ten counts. This CDR3 is CSVAGTVNTEAFF. As DNA, the CDR3 is TGCAGCGTCGCCGGGACGGTGAACACTGAAGCTTTCTTT. V gene TRBV29-1 combines with J gene TRBJ1-1, with TRBD1 as a possible D gene (5 bases). This CDR3 region has 13 residues. V was clipped by 6 bases and J by 0 bases, with 11 bases between them. Germline V gene sequence: CDR1 SQVTM, CDR2 ANQGSEA. Based on the CDR3 plus reference TRBV29-1 and TRBJ1-1, the full variable domain is SAVISQKPSRDICQRGTSLTIQCQVDSQVTMMFWYRQQPGQSLTLIATANQGSEATYESGFVIDKFPISRPNLTFSTLTVSNMSPEDSSIYLCSVAGTVNTEAFFGQGTRLTVV.

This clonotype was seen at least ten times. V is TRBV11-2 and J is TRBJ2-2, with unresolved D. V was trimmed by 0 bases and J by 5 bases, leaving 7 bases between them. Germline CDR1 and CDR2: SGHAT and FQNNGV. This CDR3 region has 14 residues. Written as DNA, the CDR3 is TGTGCCAGCAGCTTAGATCGGATGACCGGGGAGCTGTTTTTT. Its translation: CASSLDRMTGELFF.

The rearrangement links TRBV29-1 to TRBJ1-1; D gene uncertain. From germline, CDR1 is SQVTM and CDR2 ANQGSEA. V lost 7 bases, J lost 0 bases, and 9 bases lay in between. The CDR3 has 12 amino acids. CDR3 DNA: TGCAGCGCCGCCCGCTTGAACACTGAAGCTTTCTTT. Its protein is CSAARLNTEAFF.

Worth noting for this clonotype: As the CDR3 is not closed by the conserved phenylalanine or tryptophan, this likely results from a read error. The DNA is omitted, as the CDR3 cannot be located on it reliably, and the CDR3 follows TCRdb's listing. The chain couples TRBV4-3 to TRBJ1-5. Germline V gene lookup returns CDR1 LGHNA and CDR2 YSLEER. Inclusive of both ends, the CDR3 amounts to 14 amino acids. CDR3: CASSQDEGNQPQQL.

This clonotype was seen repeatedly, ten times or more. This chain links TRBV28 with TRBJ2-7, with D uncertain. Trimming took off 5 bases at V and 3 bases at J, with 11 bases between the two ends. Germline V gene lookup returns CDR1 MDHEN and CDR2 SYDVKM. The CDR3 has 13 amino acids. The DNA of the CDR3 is TGTGCCAGCAGTCTACCCCTATACTACGAGCAGTACTTC. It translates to CASSLPLYYEQYF.

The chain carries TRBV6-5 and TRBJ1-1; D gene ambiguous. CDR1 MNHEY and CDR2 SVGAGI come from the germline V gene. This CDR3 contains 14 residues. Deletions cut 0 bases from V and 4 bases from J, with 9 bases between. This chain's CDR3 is CASSYSIRSTEAFF. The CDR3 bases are TGTGCCAGCAGTTACTCGATTAGGAGCACTGAAGCTTTCTTT.

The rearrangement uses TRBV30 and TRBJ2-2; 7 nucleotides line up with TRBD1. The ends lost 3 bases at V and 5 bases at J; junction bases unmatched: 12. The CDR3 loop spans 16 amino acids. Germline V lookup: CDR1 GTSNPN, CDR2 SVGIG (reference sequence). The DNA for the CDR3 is TGTGCCTGGAGCGCCGGGGCAGGGGGAGATACCGGGGAGCTGTTTTTT. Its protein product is CAWSAGAGGDTGELFF. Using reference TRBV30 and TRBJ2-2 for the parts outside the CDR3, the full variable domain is SQTIHQWPATLVQPVGSPLSLECTVEGTSNPNLYWYRQAAGRGLQLLFYSVGIGQISSEVPQNLSASRPQDRQFILSSKKLLLSDSGFYLCAWSAGAGGDTGELFFGEGSRLTVL.

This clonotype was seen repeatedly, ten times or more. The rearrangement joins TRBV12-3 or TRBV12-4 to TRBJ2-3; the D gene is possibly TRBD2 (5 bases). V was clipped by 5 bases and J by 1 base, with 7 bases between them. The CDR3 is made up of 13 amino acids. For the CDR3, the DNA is TGTGCCAGCAGTACCGGGGGCACAGATACGCAGTATTTT. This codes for CASSTGGTDTQYF.

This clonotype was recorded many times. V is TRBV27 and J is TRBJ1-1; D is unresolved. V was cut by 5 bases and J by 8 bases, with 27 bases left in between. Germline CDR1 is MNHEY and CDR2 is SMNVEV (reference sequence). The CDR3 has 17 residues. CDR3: CASSPHTVSDARTEAFF. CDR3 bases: TGTGCCAGCAGTCCTCACACAGTTTCGGATGCTAGAACCGAAGCTTTCTTT.

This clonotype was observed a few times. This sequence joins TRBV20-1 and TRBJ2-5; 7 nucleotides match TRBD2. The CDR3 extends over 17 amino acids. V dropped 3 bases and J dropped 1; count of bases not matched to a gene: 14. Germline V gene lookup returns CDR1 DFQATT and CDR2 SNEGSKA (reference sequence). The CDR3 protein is CSASRLAREIPQETQYF. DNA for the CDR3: TGCAGTGCTAGTAGACTAGCCCGGGAAATACCCCAAGAGACCCAGTACTTC.

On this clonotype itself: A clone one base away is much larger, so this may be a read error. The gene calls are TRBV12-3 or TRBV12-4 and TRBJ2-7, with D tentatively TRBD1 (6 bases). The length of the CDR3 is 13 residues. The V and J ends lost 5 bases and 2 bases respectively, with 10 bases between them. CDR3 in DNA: TGTGCCAGCAGTCAGGGGTTCCCCTACGAGCAGTACTTC. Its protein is CASSQGFPYEQYF.

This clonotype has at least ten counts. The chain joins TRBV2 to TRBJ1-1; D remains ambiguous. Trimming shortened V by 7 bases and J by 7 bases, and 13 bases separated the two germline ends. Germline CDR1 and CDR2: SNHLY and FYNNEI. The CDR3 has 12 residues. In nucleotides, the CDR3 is TGTGCCAGCAAGCCCACAGCCGATGAAGCTTTCTTT. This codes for CASKPTADEAFF.

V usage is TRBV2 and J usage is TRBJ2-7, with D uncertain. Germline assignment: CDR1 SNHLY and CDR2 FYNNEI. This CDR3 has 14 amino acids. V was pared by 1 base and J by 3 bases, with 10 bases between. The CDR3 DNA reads TGTGCCAGCAGTGAAGGCCTAGTCAACTACGAGCAGTACTTC. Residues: CASSEGLVNYEQYF. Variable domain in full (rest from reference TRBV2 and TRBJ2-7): EPEVTQTPSHQVTQMGQEVILRCVPISNHLYFYWYRQILGQKVEFLVSFYNNEISEKSEIFDDQFSVERPDGSNFTLKIRSTKLEDSAMYFCASSEGLVNYEQYFGPGTRLTVT.

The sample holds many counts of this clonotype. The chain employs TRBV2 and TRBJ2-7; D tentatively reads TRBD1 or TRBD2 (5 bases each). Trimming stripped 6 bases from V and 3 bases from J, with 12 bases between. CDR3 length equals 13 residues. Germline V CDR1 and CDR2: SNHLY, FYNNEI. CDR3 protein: CASRGTGIYEQYF. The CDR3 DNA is TGTGCCAGCAGGGGGACGGGGATCTACGAGCAGTACTTC.